The entry that follows covers one T cell receptor beta chain sequence. From germline, CDR1 is MNHNS and CDR2 SASEGT. This CDR3 contains 14 residues. The J segment lost 4 bases and the V segment lost 2 bases, leaving 2 bases of the junction unmatched. This entry belongs to a study of blood T cell repertoires in COVID-19. On the study more broadly: Sources were T cells, B-cell-depleted T cells, or PBMCs; the material itself was cDNA or gDNA.

As handled by the study authors: For nucleated cells, counts were estimated from reference gene primer amplification. Using immunoSEQ multiplex PCR, the repertoire was profiled, and TCRdb retains in-frame clones only, with some absent. V, J and clone size were drawn from that table, and D and trimming were deduced from the DNA. Counted here are around 300,000 clones, about 82% occurring once; the ten biggest clones make up roughly 7.8%. The gene calls are TRBV6-1 and TRBJ1-1, with 9 positions matching TRBD1. The receptor was isolated from a human donor in a cohort sampled during active COVID-19. Sample: peripheral blood. This chain's CDR3 is CASSETGGTTEAFF. In nucleotides, the CDR3 is TGTGCCAGCAGTGAAACAGGGGGCACCACTGAAGCTTTCTTT.